These T cell receptor beta chains were read from a single sample in a study of radiotherapy plus CTLA-4 blockade in lung cancer. Sequenced by immunoSEQ multiplex PCR; TCRdb stores in-frame clones only, minus some. The data contain approximately 80,000 clones, over 65% of them seen just once; the ten biggest clones take up more than 7.5%. This specimen was peripheral blood, taken from a patient treated with radiotherapy plus ipilimumab. Receptors were obtained from a human donor with non-small cell lung cancer whose response to radiotherapy plus ipilimumab could not be evaluated. The CDR3 runs from the conserved cysteine through the conserved F or W. D genes are given only for firm matches. The size of a clone is reported for some rows only, either as once, few or many, or as a class for expanded clones.

DNA	CDR3	D	V	J	size
TGTGCCAGTAGGAGAACGGTGAACACTGAAGCTTTCTTT	CASRRTVNTEAFF	-	TRBV19	TRBJ1-1	-
TGTGCCAGCAGCCGTTCAAGGGGATGGGAAAAACTGTTTTTT	CASSRSRGWEKLFF	-	TRBV6-5	TRBJ1-4	few
TGCGCCAGCAGTACCTCGACAGGGGGGTACACTGAAGCTTTCTTT	CASSTSTGGYTEAFF	TRBD1	TRBV10-1	TRBJ1-1	-
TGTGCCAGCAGCTGGGGGACAGCGTCTGGGGCCAACGTCCTGACTTTC	CASSWGTASGANVLTF	TRBD1	TRBV5-6	TRBJ2-6	few
TGTGCCAGCAGTTTATTAGCTTGGGAGACCCAGTACTTC	CASSLLAWETQYF	-	TRBV28	TRBJ2-5	-
TGTGCCAGCAGTCCAGGCCGCGGGGCAGATACGCAGTATTTT	CASSPGRGADTQYF	-	TRBV28	TRBJ2-3	-
TGTGCCAGCAGCCCCGGGGGACTAGAGCCAGAGCAGTACTTC	CASSPGGLEPEQYF	TRBD2	TRBV9	TRBJ2-7	once
TGTGCCAGCAGCCCACTAGCGGGAGTCCGCCACGAGCAGTACTTC	CASSPLAGVRHEQYF	TRBD2	TRBV9	TRBJ2-7	-
TGTGCCAGCAGAGGGCTGGGGGGGTCCTATGGCTACACCTTC	CASRGLGGSYGYTF	-	TRBV2	TRBJ1-2	few
TGTGCCATCAGTGTCGCGGGGGGGGCGAACACCGGGGAGCTGTTTTTT	CAISVAGGANTGELFF	TRBD2	TRBV10-3	TRBJ2-2	-
TGTGCCAGCAGTCGGACAGTTTATAGCAATCAGCCCCAGCATTTT	CASSRTVYSNQPQHF	-	TRBV6-5	TRBJ1-5	-
TGTGCCAGCAGCTTAGATCGGGGGGGGTTCGTCTACGAGCAGTACTTC	CASSLDRGGFVYEQYF	TRBD2	TRBV11-3	TRBJ2-7	few
TGTGCCAGCAGTGAAGCGTTGGGGGGGACAGGGAGGGCTTTCTTT	CASSEALGGTGRAFF	TRBD1	TRBV2	TRBJ1-1	-
TGTGCCAGTAGTGTCGGGACAGGCAGCAATCAGCCCCAGCATTTT	CASSVGTGSNQPQHF	TRBD1	TRBV19	TRBJ1-5	-
TGCGCCAGCAGCTTGACACCTTATAGCAATCAGCCCCAGCATTTT	CASSLTPYSNQPQHF	-	TRBV5-1	TRBJ1-5	-
TGTGCCAGCTCTGGGCTAGCGGCTAACACCGGGGAGCTGTTTTTT	CASSGLAANTGELFF	TRBD2	TRBV2	TRBJ2-2	once
TGCGCCAGCAGTTCTAATACTGGGGAGTACGAGCAGTACTTC	CASSSNTGEYEQYF	-	TRBV5-1	TRBJ2-7	-
TGTGCCAGCAGCCGAGGGACAGAGGACTATGGCTACACCTTC	CASSRGTEDYGYTF	TRBD1	TRBV6-1	TRBJ1-2	-